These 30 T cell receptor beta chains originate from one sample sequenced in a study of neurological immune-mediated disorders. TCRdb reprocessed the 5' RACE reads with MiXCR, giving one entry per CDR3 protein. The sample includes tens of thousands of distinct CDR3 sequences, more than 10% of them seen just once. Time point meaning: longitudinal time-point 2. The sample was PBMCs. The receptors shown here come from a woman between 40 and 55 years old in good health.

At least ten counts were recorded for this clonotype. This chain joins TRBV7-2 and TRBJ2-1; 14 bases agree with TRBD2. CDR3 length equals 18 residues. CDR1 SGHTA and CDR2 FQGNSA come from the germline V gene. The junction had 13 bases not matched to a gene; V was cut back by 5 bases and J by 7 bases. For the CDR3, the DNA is TGTGCCAGCAGCCCCCGGGGGGGGACTAGCGGGAGTCGAAATGAGCAGTTCTTC. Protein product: CASSPRGGTSGSRNEQFF.

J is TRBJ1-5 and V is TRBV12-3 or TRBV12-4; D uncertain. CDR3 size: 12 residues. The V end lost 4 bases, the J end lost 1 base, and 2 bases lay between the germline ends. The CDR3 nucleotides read TGTGCCAGCAGTTGGAGCAATCAGCCCCAGCATTTT. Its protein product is CASSWSNQPQHF.

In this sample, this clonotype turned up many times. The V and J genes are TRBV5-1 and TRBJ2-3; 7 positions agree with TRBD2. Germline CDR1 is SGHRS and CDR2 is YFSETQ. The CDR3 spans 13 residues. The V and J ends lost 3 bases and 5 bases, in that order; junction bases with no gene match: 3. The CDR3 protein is CASSSWTRDTQYF. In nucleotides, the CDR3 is TGCGCCAGCAGCTCCTGGACTAGAGATACGCAGTATTTT.

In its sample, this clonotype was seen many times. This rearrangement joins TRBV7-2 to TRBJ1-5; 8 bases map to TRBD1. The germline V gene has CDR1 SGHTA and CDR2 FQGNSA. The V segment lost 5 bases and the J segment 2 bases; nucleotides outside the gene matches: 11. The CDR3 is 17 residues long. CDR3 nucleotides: TGTGCCAGCAGCGCCAGGGGGCAGGTCGGGGGCAATCAGCCCCAGCATTTT. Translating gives CASSARGQVGGNQPQHF.

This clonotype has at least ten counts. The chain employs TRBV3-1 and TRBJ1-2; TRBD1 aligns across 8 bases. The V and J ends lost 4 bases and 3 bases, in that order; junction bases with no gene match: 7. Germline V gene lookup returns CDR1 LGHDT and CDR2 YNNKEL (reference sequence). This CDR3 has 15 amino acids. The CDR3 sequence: CASSPDRGGYYGYTF. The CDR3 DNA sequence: TGTGCCAGCAGCCCCGACAGGGGCGGCTACTATGGCTACACCTTC.

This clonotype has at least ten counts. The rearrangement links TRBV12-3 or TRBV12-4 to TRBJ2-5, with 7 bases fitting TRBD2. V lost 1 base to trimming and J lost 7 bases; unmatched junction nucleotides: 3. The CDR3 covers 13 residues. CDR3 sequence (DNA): TGTGCCAGCAGTTTAGTCGGGGAGGGGACCCAGTACTTC. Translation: CASSLVGEGTQYF.

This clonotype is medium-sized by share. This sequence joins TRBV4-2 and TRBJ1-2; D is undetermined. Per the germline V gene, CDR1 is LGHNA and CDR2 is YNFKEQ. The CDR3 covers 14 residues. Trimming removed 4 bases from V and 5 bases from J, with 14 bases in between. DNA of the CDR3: TGTGCCAGCAGCCCAGTAATGGGAGGGTATGGCTACACCTTC. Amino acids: CASSPVMGGYGYTF.

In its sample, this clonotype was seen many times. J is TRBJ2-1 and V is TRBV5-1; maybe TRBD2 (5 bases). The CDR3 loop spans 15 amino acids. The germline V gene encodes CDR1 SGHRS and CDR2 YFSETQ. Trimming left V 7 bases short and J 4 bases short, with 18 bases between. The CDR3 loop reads CASRGWRHDYNEQFF. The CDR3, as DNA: TGCGCCAGCCGGGGTTGGCGCCATGATTACAATGAGCAGTTCTTC.

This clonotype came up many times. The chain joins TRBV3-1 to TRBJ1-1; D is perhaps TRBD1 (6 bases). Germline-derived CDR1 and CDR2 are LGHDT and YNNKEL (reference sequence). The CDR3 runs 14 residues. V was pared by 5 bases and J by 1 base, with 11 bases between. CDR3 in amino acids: CASSFLRGNTEAFF. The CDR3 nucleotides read TGTGCCAGCAGCTTTCTCAGGGGGAACACTGAAGCTTTCTTT.

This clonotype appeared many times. In nucleotides, the CDR3 is TGTGCCAGCAGCGTAGCAGGTAGCAATCAGCCCCAGCATTTT. Translating gives CASSVAGSNQPQHF. This sequence joins TRBV9 and TRBJ1-5; D gene ambiguous. Germline CDR1 reads SGDLS; CDR2 reads YYNGEE. The CDR3 length is 14 residues. V shed 0 bases and J shed 0 bases, with 4 bases lying between them.

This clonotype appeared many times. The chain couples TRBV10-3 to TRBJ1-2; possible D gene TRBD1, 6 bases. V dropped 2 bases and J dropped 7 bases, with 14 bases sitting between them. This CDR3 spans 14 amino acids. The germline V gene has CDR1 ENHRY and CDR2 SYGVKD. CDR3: CAISEQQGLGGYTF. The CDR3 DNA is TGTGCCATCAGTGAGCAACAGGGTTTAGGTGGCTACACCTTC.

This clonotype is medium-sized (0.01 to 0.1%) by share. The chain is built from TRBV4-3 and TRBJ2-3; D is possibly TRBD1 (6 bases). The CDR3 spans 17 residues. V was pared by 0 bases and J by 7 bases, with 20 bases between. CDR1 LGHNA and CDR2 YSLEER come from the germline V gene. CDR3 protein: CASSQEGTGKVLNTQYF. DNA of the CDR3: TGCGCCAGCAGCCAAGAAGGAACAGGGAAGGTGCTTAATACGCAGTATTTT.

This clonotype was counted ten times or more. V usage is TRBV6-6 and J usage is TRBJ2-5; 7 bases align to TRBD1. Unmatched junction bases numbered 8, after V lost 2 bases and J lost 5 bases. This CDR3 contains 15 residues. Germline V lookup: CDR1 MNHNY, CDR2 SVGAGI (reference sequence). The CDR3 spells CASSYPTGSRETQYF. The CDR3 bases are TGTGCCAGCAGTTACCCGACAGGGTCACGGGAGACCCAGTACTTC.

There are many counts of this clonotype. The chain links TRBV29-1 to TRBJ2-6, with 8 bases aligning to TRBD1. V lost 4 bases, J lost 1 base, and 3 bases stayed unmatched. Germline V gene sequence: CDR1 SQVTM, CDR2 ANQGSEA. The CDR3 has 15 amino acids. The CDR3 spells CSVGTGRSGANVLTF. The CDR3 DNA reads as TGCAGCGTTGGGACAGGGCGTTCTGGGGCCAACGTCCTGACTTTC.

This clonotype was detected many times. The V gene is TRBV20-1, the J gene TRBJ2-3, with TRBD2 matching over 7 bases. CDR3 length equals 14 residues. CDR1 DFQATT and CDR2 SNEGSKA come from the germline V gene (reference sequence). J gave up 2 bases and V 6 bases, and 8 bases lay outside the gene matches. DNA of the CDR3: TGCAGTGCCTACCGCGGGGGAATCACAGATACGCAGTATTTT. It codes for CSAYRGGITDTQYF.

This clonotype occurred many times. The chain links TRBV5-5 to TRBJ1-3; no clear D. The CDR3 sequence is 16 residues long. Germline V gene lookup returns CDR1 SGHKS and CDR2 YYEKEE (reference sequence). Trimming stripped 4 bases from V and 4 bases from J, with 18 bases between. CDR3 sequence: CASSPGVGSLGNTIYF. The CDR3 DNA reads TGTGCCAGCAGCCCGGGCGTGGGGTCTCTCGGAAACACCATATATTTT.

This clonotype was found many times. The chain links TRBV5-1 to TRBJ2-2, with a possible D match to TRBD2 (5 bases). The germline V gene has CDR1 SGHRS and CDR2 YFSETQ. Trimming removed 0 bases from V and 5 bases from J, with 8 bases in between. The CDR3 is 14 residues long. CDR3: CASSLVRGTGELFF. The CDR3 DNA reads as TGCGCCAGCAGCTTGGTTCGCGGGACCGGGGAGCTGTTTTTT.

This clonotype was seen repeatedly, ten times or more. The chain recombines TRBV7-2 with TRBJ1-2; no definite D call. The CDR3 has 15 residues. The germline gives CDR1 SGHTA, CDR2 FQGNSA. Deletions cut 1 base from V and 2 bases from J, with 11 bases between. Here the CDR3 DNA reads TGTGCCAGCAGCTTAGGAGGGAAGAACAACTATGGCTACACCTTC. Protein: CASSLGGKNNYGYTF.

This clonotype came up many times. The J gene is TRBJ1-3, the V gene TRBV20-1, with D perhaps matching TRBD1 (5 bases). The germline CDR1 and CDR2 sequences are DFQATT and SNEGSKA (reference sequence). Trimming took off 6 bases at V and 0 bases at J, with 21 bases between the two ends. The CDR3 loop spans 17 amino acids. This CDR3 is CSAKGWDRTNSGNTIYF. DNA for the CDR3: TGCAGTGCAAAAGGATGGGACCGCACAAACTCTGGAAACACCATATATTTT.

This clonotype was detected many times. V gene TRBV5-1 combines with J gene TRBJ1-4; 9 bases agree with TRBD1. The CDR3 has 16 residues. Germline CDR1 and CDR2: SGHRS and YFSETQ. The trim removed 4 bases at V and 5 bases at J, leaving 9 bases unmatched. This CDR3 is CASSGDRDGGNEKLFF. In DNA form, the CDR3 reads TGCGCCAGCAGCGGGGACAGGGATGGGGGAAATGAAAAACTGTTTTTT.

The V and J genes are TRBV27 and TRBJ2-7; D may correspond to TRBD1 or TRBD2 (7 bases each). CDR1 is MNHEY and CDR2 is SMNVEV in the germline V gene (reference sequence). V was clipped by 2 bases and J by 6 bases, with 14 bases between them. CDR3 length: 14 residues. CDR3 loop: CASSLAGGDREQYF. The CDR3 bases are TGTGCCAGCAGTTTAGCAGGGGGGGATCGCGAGCAGTACTTC.

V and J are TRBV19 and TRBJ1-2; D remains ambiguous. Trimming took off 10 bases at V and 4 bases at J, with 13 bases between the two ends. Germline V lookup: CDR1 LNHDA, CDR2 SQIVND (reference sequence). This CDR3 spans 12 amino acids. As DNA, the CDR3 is TGTGCCACCATCACCCCGGGCTATGGCTACACCTTC. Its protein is CATITPGYGYTF. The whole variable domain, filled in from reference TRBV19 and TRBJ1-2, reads DGGITQSPKYLFRKEGQNVTLSCEQNLNHDAMYWYRQDPGQGLRLIYYSQIVNDFQKGDIAEGYSVSREKKESFPLTVTSAQKNPTAFYLCATITPGYGYTFGSGTRLTVV.

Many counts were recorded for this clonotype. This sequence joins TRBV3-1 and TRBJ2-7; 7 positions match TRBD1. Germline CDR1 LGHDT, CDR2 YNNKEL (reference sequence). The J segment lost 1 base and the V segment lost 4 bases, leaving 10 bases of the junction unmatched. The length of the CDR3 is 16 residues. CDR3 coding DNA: TGTGCCAGCAGCCCATACGGGGACAGTGGGTCCTACGAGCAGTACTTC. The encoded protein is CASSPYGDSGSYEQYF.

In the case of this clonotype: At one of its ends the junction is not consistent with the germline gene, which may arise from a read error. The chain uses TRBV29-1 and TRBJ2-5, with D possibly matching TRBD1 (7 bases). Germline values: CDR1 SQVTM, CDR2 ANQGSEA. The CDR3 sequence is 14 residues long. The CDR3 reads CSAGGGTVRETRYF. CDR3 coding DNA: TGCAGCGCCGGAGGGGGGACAGTGAGGGAGACCCGGTACTTC.

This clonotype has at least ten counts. CDR3 residues: CASSQSDGTSVYF. The CDR3 DNA sequence: TGTGCCAGCAGCCAAAGCGACGGGACTAGCGTCTACTTC. V usage is TRBV3-1 and J usage is TRBJ2-7; TRBD2 agrees at 10 bases. The length of the CDR3 is 13 residues. Germline CDR1 and CDR2: LGHDT and YNNKEL (reference sequence). J lost 13 bases, V lost 2 bases, and 8 bases had no gene match.

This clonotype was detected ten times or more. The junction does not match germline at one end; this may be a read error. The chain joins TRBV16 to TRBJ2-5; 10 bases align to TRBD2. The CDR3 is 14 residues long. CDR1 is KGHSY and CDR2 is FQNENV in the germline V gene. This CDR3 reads CASSQSTLAGPVNF. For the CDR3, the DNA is TGTGCCAGCAGCCAGTCGACACTAGCGGGGCCGGTTAACTTC.

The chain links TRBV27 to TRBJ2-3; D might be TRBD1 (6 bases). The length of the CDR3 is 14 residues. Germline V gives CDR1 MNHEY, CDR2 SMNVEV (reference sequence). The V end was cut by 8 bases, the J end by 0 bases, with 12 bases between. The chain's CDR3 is CASRDNHSTDTQYF. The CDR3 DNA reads TGTGCCAGCCGGGACAACCATAGCACAGATACGCAGTATTTT.

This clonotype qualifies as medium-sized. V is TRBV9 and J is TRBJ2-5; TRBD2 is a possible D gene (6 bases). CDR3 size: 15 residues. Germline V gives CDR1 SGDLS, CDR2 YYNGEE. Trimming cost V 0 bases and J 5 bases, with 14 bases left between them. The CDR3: CASSVAWGEQETQYF. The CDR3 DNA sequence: TGTGCCAGCAGCGTAGCGTGGGGGGAGCAGGAGACCCAGTACTTC. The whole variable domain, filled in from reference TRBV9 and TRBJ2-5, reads DSGVTQTPKHLITATGQRVTLRCSPRSGDLSVYWYQQSLDQGLQFLIQYYNGEERAKGNILERFSAQQFPDLHSELNLSSLELGDSALYFCASSVAWGEQETQYFGPGTRLLVL.

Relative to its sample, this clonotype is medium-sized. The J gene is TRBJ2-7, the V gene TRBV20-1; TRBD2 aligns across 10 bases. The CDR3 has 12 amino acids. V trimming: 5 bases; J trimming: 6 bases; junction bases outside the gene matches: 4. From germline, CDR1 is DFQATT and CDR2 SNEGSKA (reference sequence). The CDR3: CSAPRTSGEQYF. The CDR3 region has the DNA TGCAGTGCTCCTAGGACTAGCGGCGAGCAGTACTTC.

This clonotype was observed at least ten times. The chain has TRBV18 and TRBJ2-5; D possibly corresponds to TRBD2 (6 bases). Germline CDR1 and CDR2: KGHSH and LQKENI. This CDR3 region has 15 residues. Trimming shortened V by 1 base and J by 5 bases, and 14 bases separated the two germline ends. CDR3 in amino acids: CASSPQTLAGETQYF. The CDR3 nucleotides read TGTGCCAGCTCACCACAGACTCTGGCGGGGGAGACCCAGTACTTC.